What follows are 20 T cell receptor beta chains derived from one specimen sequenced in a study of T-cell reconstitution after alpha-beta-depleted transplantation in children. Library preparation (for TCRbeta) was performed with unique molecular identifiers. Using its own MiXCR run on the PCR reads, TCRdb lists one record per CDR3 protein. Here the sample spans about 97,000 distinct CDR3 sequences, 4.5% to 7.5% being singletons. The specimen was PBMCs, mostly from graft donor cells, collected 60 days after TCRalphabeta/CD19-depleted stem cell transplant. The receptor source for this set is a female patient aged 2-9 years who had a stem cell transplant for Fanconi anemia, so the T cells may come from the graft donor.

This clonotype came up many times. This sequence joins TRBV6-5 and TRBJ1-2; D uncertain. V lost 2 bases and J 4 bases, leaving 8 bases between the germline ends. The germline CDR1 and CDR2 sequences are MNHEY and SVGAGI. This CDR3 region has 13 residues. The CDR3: CASSYREGYGYTF. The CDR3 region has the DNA TGTGCCAGCAGTTACAGGGAGGGCTATGGCTACACCTTC.

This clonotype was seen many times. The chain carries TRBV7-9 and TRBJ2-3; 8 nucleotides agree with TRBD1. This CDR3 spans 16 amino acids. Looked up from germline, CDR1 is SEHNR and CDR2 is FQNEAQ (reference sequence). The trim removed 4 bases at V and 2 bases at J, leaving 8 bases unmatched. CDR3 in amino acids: CASSSDRVGLTDTQYF. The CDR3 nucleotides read TGTGCCAGCAGCTCGGACAGGGTGGGCCTCACAGATACGCAGTATTTT.

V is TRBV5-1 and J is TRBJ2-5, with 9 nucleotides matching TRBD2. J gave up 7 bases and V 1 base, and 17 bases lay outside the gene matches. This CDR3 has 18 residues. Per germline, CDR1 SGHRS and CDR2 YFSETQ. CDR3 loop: CASSLNPSTSGPLGTQYF. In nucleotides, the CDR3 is TGCGCCAGCAGCTTGAACCCCTCGACTAGCGGCCCCCTCGGGACCCAGTACTTC.

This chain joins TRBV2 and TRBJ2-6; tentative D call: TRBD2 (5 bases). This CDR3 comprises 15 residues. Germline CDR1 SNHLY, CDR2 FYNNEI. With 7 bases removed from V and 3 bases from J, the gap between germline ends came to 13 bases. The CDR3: CASTRPGYGANVLTF. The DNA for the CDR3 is TGTGCCAGCACTAGGCCGGGATATGGGGCCAACGTCCTGACTTTC.

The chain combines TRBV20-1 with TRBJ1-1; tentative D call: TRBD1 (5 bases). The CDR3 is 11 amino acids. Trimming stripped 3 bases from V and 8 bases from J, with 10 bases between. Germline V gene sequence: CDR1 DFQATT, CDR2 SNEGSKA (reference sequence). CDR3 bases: TGCAGTGCTAGGTGGGAGGGGGAAGCTTTCTTT. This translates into CSARWEGEAFF.

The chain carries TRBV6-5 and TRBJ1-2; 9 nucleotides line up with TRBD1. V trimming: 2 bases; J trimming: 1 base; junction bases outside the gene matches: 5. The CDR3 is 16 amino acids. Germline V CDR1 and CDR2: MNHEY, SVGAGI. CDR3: CASSYPRDRDNYGYTF. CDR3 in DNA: TGTGCCAGCAGTTACCCCCGGGACAGGGATAACTATGGCTACACCTTC.

In DNA, the CDR3 is TGTGCCAGCAGCCCGACTAGCCCCTACGAGCAGTACTTC. Translating it yields CASSPTSPYEQYF. This chain links TRBV7-2 with TRBJ2-7, with 7 nucleotides matching TRBD2. J was trimmed by 2 bases and V by 5 bases; bases with no gene match: 3. CDR1 SGHTA and CDR2 FQGNSA come from the germline V gene. CDR3 length: 13 amino acids.

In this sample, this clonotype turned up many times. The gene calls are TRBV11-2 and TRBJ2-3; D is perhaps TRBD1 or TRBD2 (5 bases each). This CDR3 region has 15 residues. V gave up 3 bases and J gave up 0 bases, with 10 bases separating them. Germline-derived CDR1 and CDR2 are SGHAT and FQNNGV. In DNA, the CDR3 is TGTGCCAGCAGCTTTTCCGGGACCAGCACAGATACGCAGTATTTT. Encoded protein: CASSFSGTSTDTQYF.

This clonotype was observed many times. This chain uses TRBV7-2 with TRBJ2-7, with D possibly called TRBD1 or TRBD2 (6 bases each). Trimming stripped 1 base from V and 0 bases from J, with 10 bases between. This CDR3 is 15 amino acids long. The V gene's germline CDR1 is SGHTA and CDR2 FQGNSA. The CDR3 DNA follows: TGTGCCAGCAGCTTAGACCGGGGGCCCTCCTACGAGCAGTACTTC. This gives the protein CASSLDRGPSYEQYF.

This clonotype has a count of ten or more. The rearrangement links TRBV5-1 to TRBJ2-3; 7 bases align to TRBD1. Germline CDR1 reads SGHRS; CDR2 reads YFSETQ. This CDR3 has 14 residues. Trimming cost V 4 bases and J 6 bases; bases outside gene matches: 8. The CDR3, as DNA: TGCGCCAGCAGCACCTTCGGGACAGATGATACGCAGTATTTT. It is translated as CASSTFGTDDTQYF.

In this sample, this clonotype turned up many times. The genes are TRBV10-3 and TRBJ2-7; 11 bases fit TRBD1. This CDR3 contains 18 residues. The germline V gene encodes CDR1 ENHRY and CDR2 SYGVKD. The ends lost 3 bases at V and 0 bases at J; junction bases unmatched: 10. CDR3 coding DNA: TGTGCCATCAGTGATCCTAGACCGGGACAGGGGGACTCCTACGAGCAGTACTTC. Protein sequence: CAISDPRPGQGDSYEQYF.

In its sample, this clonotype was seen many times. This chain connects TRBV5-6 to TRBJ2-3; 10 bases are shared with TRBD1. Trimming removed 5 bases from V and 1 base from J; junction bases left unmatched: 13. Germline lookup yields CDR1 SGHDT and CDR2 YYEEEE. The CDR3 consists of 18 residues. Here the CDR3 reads CASSIYAGTGVGTDTQYF. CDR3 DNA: TGTGCCAGCAGTATTTACGCCGGGACAGGGGTAGGCACAGATACGCAGTATTTT.

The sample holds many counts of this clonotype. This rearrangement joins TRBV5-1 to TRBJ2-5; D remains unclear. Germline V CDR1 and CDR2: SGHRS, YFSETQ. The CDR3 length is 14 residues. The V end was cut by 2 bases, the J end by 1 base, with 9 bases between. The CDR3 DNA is TGCGCCAGCAGCTTCCAGACGCCCCAAGAGACCCAGTACTTC. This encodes CASSFQTPQETQYF.

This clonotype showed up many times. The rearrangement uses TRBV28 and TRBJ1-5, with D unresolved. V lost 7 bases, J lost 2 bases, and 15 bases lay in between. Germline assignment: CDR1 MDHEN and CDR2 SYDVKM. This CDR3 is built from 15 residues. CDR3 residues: CASIWSPTGNQPQHF. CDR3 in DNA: TGTGCCAGCATCTGGTCCCCAACGGGCAATCAGCCCCAGCATTTT.

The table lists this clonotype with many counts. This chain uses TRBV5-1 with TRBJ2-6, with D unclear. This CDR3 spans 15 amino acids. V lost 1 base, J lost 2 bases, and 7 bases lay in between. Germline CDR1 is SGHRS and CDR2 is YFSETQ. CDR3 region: CASSLRDPGANVLTF. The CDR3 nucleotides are TGCGCCAGCAGCTTGCGCGATCCTGGGGCCAACGTCCTGACTTTC. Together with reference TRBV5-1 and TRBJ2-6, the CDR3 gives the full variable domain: KAGVTQTPRYLIKTRGQQVTLSCSPISGHRSVSWYQQTPGQGLQFLFEYFSETQRNKGNFPGRFSGRQFSNSRSEMNVSTLELGDSALYLCASSLRDPGANVLTFGAGSRLTVL.

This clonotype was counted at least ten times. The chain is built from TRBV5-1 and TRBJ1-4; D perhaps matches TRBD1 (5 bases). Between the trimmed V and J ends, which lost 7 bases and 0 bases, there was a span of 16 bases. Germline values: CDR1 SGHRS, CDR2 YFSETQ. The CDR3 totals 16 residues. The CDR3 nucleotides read TGCGCCAGCCGCATTAACCCGGGGGCAACTAATGAAAAACTGTTTTTT. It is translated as CASRINPGATNEKLFF.

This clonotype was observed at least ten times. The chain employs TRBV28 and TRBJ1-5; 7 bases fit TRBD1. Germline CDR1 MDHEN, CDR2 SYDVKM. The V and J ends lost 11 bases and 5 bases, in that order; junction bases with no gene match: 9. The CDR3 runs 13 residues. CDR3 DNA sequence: TGTGCCGGTCGACAGGGAACGCATCAGCCCCAGCATTTT. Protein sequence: CAGRQGTHQPQHF.

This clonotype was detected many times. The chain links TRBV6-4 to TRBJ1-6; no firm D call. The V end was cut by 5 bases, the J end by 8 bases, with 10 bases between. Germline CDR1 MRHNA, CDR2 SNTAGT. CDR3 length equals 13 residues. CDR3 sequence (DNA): TGTGCCAGCAGTCTTACCTGGGATTCACCCCTCCACTTT. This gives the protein CASSLTWDSPLHF.

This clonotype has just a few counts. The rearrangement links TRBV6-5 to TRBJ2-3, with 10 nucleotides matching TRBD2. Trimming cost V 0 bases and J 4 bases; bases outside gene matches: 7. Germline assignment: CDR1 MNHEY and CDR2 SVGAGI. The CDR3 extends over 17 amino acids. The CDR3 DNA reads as TGTGCCAGCAGTTACTCGAATCTAGCGGGAGTTCCAGATACGCAGTATTTT. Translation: CASSYSNLAGVPDTQYF.

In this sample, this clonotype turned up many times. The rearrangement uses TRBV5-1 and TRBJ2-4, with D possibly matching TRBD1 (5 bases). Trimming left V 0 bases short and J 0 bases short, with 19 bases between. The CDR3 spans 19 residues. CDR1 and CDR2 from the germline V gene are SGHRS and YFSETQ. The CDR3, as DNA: TGCGCCAGCAGCTTGGGGCAGGGAACCTTTACGCTAGCCAAAAACATTCAGTACTTC. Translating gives CASSLGQGTFTLAKNIQYF.